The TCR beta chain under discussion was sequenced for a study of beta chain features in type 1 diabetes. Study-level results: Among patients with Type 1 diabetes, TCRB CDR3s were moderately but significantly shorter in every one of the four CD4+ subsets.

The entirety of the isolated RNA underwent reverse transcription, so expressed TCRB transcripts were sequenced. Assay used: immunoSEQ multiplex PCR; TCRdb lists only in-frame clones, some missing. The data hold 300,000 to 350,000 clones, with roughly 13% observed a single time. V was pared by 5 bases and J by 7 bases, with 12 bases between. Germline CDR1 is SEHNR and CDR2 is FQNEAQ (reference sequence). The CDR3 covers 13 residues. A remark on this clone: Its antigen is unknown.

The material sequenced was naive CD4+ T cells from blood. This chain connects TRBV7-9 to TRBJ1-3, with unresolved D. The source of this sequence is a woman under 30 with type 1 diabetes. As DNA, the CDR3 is TGTGCCAGCAGCCAGCTTGGGCCGAACACCATATATTTT. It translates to CASSQLGPNTIYF.